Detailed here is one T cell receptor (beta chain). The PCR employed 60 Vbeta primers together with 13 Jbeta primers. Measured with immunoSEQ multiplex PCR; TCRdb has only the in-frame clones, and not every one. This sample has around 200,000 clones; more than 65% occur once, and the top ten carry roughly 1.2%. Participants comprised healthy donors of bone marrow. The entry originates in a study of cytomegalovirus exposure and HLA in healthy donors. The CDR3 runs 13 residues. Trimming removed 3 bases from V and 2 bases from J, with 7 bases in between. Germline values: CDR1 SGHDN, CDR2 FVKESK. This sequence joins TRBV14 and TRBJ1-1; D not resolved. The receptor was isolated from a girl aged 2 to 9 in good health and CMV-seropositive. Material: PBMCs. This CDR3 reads CASSQRVNTEAFF. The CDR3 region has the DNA TGTGCCAGCAGCCAGAGGGTTAACACTGAAGCTTTCTTT.